The 11 T cell receptor beta chains in this list originate from one sample, sequenced in a study of T cell responses to AZD1222 COVID-19 vaccine. Produced via immunoSEQ multiplex PCR; TCRdb's table is partial and in-frame only. The sample lists under 95,000 clones; around nine tenths were seen once. The material was peripheral blood, obtained on day 0 of AZD1222 vaccination. These TCRs come from an adult in good health.

The chain carries TRBV7-2 and TRBJ1-4; D is ambiguous. Trimming took 4 bases from V and 10 from J, leaving 10 bases between them. Germline loops: CDR1 SGHTA, CDR2 FQGNSA. The CDR3 length is 12 residues. CDR3 amino acids: CASSSRRGKLFF. In nucleotides, the CDR3 is TGTGCCAGCAGCTCCCGACGGGGAAAACTGTTTTTT. Drawing the rest from reference TRBV7-2 and TRBJ1-4, the complete variable domain is GAGVSQSPSNKVTEKGKDVELRCDPISGHTALYWYRQSLGQGLEFLIYFQGNSAPDKSGLPSDRFSAERTGGSVSTLTIQRTQQEDSAVYLCASSSRRGKLFFGSGTQLSVL.

This clone has more than one count but fewer than ten. The chain combines TRBV7-9 with TRBJ2-7, with TRBD2 identical over 8 bases. The CDR3 has 13 amino acids. CDR1 and CDR2 (germline): SEHNR, FQNEAQ (reference sequence). V trimming: 9 bases; J trimming: 2 bases; junction bases outside the gene matches: 6. CDR3 residues: CASQRELTYEQYF. CDR3 in DNA: TGTGCCAGTCAGCGGGAGCTCACCTACGAGCAGTACTTC.

This chain joins TRBV4-1 and TRBJ2-1; perhaps TRBD1 as D (5 bases). V lost 0 bases to trimming and J lost 4 bases, with 13 bases between them. The germline V gene encodes CDR1 MGHRA and CDR2 YSYEKL. The CDR3 runs 16 residues. DNA for the CDR3: TGCGCCAGCAGCCAAGATCTGGCAGGGCTTTACAATGAGCAGTTCTTC. Encoded protein: CASSQDLAGLYNEQFF.

This CDR3 is CASSLDRPSGGSPLHF. CDR3 coding DNA: TGCGCCAGCAGCTTGGACAGGCCCTCGGGTGGGTCACCCCTCCACTTT. J is TRBJ1-6 and V is TRBV5-1; tentative D call: TRBD1 (5 bases). Germline V gene sequence: CDR1 SGHRS, CDR2 YFSETQ. V lost 0 bases to trimming and J lost 10 bases, with 17 bases between them. This CDR3 comprises 16 residues. Full variable domain (rest looked up from reference TRBV5-1 and TRBJ1-6): KAGVTQTPRYLIKTRGQQVTLSCSPISGHRSVSWYQQTPGQGLQFLFEYFSETQRNKGNFPGRFSGRQFSNSRSEMNVSTLELGDSALYLCASSLDRPSGGSPLHFGNGTRLTVT.

V usage is TRBV6-2 or TRBV6-3 and J usage is TRBJ1-2, with 9 bases aligning to TRBD1. The V gene end was trimmed by 6 bases and the J gene end by 5 bases; junction bases not matched to a gene: 7. Germline CDR1 reads MNHEY; CDR2 reads SVGEGT. The CDR3 runs to 14 residues. The CDR3 bases are TGTGCCAGCAGCTCCGGGACAGGGAGGTATGGCTACACCTTC. It translates to CASSSGTGRYGYTF.

The V and J genes are TRBV19 and TRBJ2-2; 7 bases are shared with TRBD2. Germline CDR1 LNHDA, CDR2 SQIVND (reference sequence). The CDR3 runs 14 residues. Germline trimming cut 6 bases from V and 1 base from J; bases unmatched to any gene: 2. Written as DNA, the CDR3 is TGTGCCAGTAGCACGGGGGGGAACACCGGGGAGCTGTTTTTT. It translates to CASSTGGNTGELFF.

This clone came up once. This chain connects TRBV7-2 to TRBJ2-7, with 8 nucleotides matching TRBD1. With 1 base clipped from V and 3 bases from J, the junction kept 5 bases outside the gene matches. Germline V gives CDR1 SGHTA, CDR2 FQGNSA. The CDR3 has 15 residues. Here the CDR3 reads CASSLDRTGSYEQYF. The DNA for the CDR3 is TGTGCCAGCAGCTTAGATCGGACAGGGAGCTACGAGCAGTACTTC.

The chain carries TRBV5-4 and TRBJ2-7, with TRBD2 matching 15 bases. The germline V gene has CDR1 SGHNT and CDR2 YYREEE (reference sequence). Trimming at V came to 4 bases and at J to 4 bases, leaving 12 bases not matched to a gene. There are 18 residues in the CDR3. In nucleotides, the CDR3 is TGTGCCAGCAGCCGCCCGGGACTAGCGGGGGGTACCAATTACGAGCAGTACTTC. Translated: CASSRPGLAGGTNYEQYF.

The table lists this clone with a few counts. The chain links TRBV11-2 to TRBJ2-2, with D tentatively TRBD2 (5 bases). The CDR3 runs to 14 residues. V was cut by 3 bases and J by 4 bases, with 9 bases left in between. From germline, CDR1 is SGHAT and CDR2 FQNNGV. CDR3 sequence (DNA): TGTGCCAGCAGCTTCATTGGGAGCACCGGGGAGCTGTTTTTT. It yields the protein CASSFIGSTGELFF.

V usage is TRBV7-9 and J usage is TRBJ2-1; either TRBD1 or TRBD2 may supply D (6 bases each). V shed 1 base and J shed 9 bases, with 16 bases lying between them. The CDR3 contains 15 residues. CDR1 and CDR2 from the germline V gene are SEHNR and FQNEAQ (reference sequence). The CDR3, as DNA: TGTGCCAGCAGCTTAGAGCAGGGGAGGAGACCTGAGCAGTTCTTC. Residues: CASSLEQGRRPEQFF.

This clone was observed a single time. The chain combines TRBV2 with TRBJ1-1, with D perhaps matching TRBD1 (5 bases). CDR1 SNHLY and CDR2 FYNNEI come from the germline V gene. Trimming removed 4 bases at V and 3 bases at J, with 9 bases between. The CDR3 extends over 13 amino acids. The CDR3 DNA sequence: TGTGCCAGCAGTGTCGGGGGTTACACTGAAGCTTTCTTT. Translation gives CASSVGGYTEAFF.